This is a list of T cell receptor beta chains from one sample in a study of T cell repertoires in cytomegalovirus infection. TCRdb used MiXCR to reprocess the reads, holding one entry per CDR3 protein. The sample records about 180,000 distinct CDR3 sequences, about 15% being singletons. Material: CD8+ T cells from PBMCs. Receptors originate from a human donor in good health (CMV status not recorded). Some clones in this sample may be carry-over from other donors' samples. Both conserved end residues are part of each CDR3. Each record gives: CDR3 protein, V gene, D gene, J gene. D genes are given only for firm matches.

CDR3: CASSPRDRQRYGYTF
V: TRBV14
D: TRBD1
J: TRBJ1-2

CDR3: CASGGLAGATDTQYF
V: TRBV12-3/TRBV12-4
D: TRBD2
J: TRBJ2-3

CDR3: CSASGGMTDTQYF
V: TRBV20-1
D: NA
J: TRBJ2-3

CDR3: CASSFQRGNTEAFF
V: TRBV7-9
D: NA
J: TRBJ1-1

CDR3: CASSGPSRGTEAFF
V: TRBV19
D: NA
J: TRBJ1-1

CDR3: CASSSYTATNEKLFF
V: TRBV5-5
D: NA
J: TRBJ1-4

CDR3: CASSAGQGPREQFF
V: TRBV9
D: TRBD1
J: TRBJ2-1

CDR3: CASSPVLQGAPGELFF
V: TRBV7-8
D: TRBD1
J: TRBJ2-2

CDR3: CASSRWRGAPGTGELFF
V: TRBV4-3
D: TRBD2
J: TRBJ2-2

CDR3: CASSFSSGPIGETQYF
V: TRBV28
D: TRBD2
J: TRBJ2-5

CDR3: CASSYQTSFDEQYF
V: TRBV6-6
D: TRBD2
J: TRBJ2-7

CDR3: CASSLTNRDGGLWGYTF
V: TRBV7-9
D: NA
J: TRBJ1-2

CDR3: CASSFQGKTGYTF
V: TRBV7-9
D: NA
J: TRBJ1-2

CDR3: CASSLSTGVNQPQHF
V: TRBV4-3
D: TRBD1
J: TRBJ1-5

CDR3: CASSYSGTTNQETQYF
V: TRBV6-2/TRBV6-3
D: TRBD2
J: TRBJ2-5

CDR3: CASSFGGTTEQFF
V: TRBV12-3/TRBV12-4
D: NA
J: TRBJ2-1

CDR3: CATSTWARQPQHF
V: TRBV15
D: NA
J: TRBJ1-5

CDR3: CAISEFRGESDEKLFF
V: TRBV10-3
D: NA
J: TRBJ1-4

CDR3: CASSPGQGVYTQYF
V: TRBV7-3
D: TRBD1
J: TRBJ2-3

CDR3: CASSTGAGVLTDTQYF
V: TRBV14
D: NA
J: TRBJ2-3

CDR3: CATELPGRGNMNTEAFF
V: TRBV10-3
D: TRBD1
J: TRBJ1-1

CDR3: CASSGWTEGNTIYF
V: TRBV7-9
D: NA
J: TRBJ1-3

CDR3: CASSLAQGVEETQYF
V: TRBV7-8
D: TRBD1
J: TRBJ2-5

CDR3: CASSSETDYGYTF
V: TRBV7-9
D: NA
J: TRBJ1-2

CDR3: CASSLEKGPAYNEQFF
V: TRBV7-6
D: NA
J: TRBJ2-1

CDR3: CAWRRTGANYGYTF
V: TRBV30
D: TRBD1
J: TRBJ1-2

CDR3: CASRGPSNQPQHF
V: TRBV12-3/TRBV12-4
D: NA
J: TRBJ1-5

CDR3: CASSLSEISYEQYF
V: TRBV27
D: NA
J: TRBJ2-7

CDR3: CASSRQGTTNPYNEQFF
V: TRBV7-8
D: TRBD1
J: TRBJ2-1

CDR3: CASSLEWGTQYF
V: TRBV5-6
D: NA
J: TRBJ2-5

CDR3: CASSILLSSYNEQFF
V: TRBV19
D: NA
J: TRBJ2-1

CDR3: CASKRQATTSPLHF
V: TRBV6-2/TRBV6-3
D: NA
J: TRBJ1-6

CDR3: CASSVNPFLVANEKLFF
V: TRBV7-2
D: NA
J: TRBJ1-4

CDR3: CASSSTSGKGQPQHF
V: TRBV7-2
D: NA
J: TRBJ1-5

CDR3: CASSFPVHNEQFF
V: TRBV5-6
D: NA
J: TRBJ2-1

CDR3: CASSEVPQGTEAFF
V: TRBV2
D: NA
J: TRBJ1-1

CDR3: CASSLDGGQPQHF
V: TRBV7-2
D: NA
J: TRBJ1-5

CDR3: CASSYSPLGRETQYF
V: TRBV7-8
D: NA
J: TRBJ2-5

CDR3: CASSYFAGASTDTQYF
V: TRBV6-2/TRBV6-3
D: NA
J: TRBJ2-3

CDR3: CASSDPLGQGDGYTF
V: TRBV25-1
D: TRBD1
J: TRBJ1-2

CDR3: CASSRNEKLFF
V: TRBV28
D: NA
J: TRBJ1-4

CDR3: CAISDNGLRLGNWFF
V: TRBV10-3
D: NA
J: TRBJ2-1